Shown below are 4 T cell receptor beta chains from a single sample sequenced in a study of blood T cells in healthy people across ages. Sample-barcoded 5' priming and a J-beta primer mix drove a second PCR of roughly 7 to 11 cycles. TCRdb called the 5' RACE reads again in MiXCR, with one record for every CDR3 protein. Of 920,000 or so distinct CDR3 sequences in the sample, more than 35% were seen once. Sample: blood. The receptors were gathered from a woman aged 55-69 years in good health.

The chain carries TRBV29-1 and TRBJ2-3, with 10 bases fitting TRBD2. V lost 7 bases to trimming and J lost 4 bases; unmatched junction nucleotides: 11. From germline, CDR1 is SQVTM and CDR2 ANQGSEA. The CDR3 has 15 residues. The CDR3 DNA is TGCAGCGCCGAGCCCCTAGCGGGAGCTCCAGATACGCAGTATTTT. Its translation: CSAEPLAGAPDTQYF.

The table lists this clonotype with a count of one. The chain is built from TRBV7-8 and TRBJ2-6; D perhaps matches TRBD1 (6 bases). CDR1 is SGHVS, CDR2 FQNEAQ, per germline. The CDR3 covers 18 residues. V lost 5 bases, J lost 0 bases, and 17 bases lay in between. The CDR3 DNA is TGTGCCAGCAGCGCCCCCCGGGACACGAGCTCTGGGGCCAACGTCCTGACTTTC. Its protein is CASSAPRDTSSGANVLTF.

This chain connects TRBV6-6 to TRBJ2-1; 7 bases match TRBD1. The J call is in doubt because the DNA end fits TRBJ2-7 better. The CDR3 has 14 residues. Germline V gene lookup returns CDR1 MNHNY and CDR2 SVGAGI (reference sequence). Here the CDR3 reads CASSTGEPYNEQYF. Here the CDR3 DNA reads TGTGCCAGCAGCACAGGGGAACCCTACAATGAGCAGTACTTC.

In this sample, this clonotype turned up once. The genes are TRBV12-3 or TRBV12-4 and TRBJ1-4; TRBD1 is a possible D gene (5 bases). Trimming shortened V by 6 bases and J by 4 bases, and 18 bases separated the two germline ends. The CDR3 length is 16 residues. The DNA for the CDR3 is TGTGCCAGCAGCCGCCTGGGTAGGGGAGGTAATGAAAAACTGTTTTTT. Its translation: CASSRLGRGGNEKLFF.